This T cell receptor (beta chain) stems from a study of cytomegalovirus exposure and HLA in healthy donors. Study outcomes and limitations: Later, an analysis found that common viral pathogens appeared to be linked with several of the most significant clusters.

The CDR3 runs to 15 residues. CDR1 and CDR2 from the germline V gene are MDHEN and SYDVKM. V lost 3 bases, J lost 3 bases, and 12 bases lay in between. In this sample, this clone turned up once. As yet, its antigen is unknown. PCR amplification relied on 60 Vbeta primers (plus 13 Jbeta primers). TCRdb's table, derived via immunoSEQ multiplex PCR, lists solely in-frame clones and lacks some. This sample has 200,000 or so clones; roughly 84% occur once, and the top ten carry 0.2% to 0.3%. The sequence was collected from a boy under 18 in good health and CMV-seronegative. The sequenced sample was PBMCs. V usage is TRBV28 and J usage is TRBJ1-5; perhaps TRBD1 as D (6 bases). CDR3 in amino acids: CASSLGQSYNQPQHF. CDR3 nucleotides: TGTGCCAGCAGTTTGGGACAAAGCTACAATCAGCCCCAGCATTTT. The whole variable domain, remainder taken from reference TRBV28 and TRBJ1-5, is DVKVTQSSRYLVKRTGEKVFLECVQDMDHENMFWYRQDPGLGLRLIYFSYDVKMKEKGDIPEGYSVSREKKERFSLILESASTNQTSMYLCASSLGQSYNQPQHFGDGTRLSIL.